The source of this T cell receptor beta chain is a study of identical twins. Points from the study as a whole: Excess sharing by twins proved weaker in beta out-of-frame sequences.

Template switching, a step in the protocol, added a universal primer site, and cDNA carried unique molecular identifiers. MiXCR, run by TCRdb on the 5' RACE reads, gives a single entry per CDR3 protein. The sample contains approximately 670,000 distinct CDR3 sequences, 6.1% of which appear only once. Trimming took 2 bases from V and 5 from J, leaving 10 bases between them. The CDR3 totals 13 residues. CDR1 SNHLY and CDR2 FYNNEI come from the germline V gene. About this clonotype itself: No antigen is known for it.

The chain carries TRBV2 and TRBJ2-7; tentatively, D is TRBD1 (5 bases). The sample comprised naive T cells sorted from blood. This sequence originates from a man aged 18 to 30 in good health. The CDR3, as DNA: TGTGCCAGCAGTGAATCAGGGCCCCACGAGCAGTACTTC. Protein sequence: CASSESGPHEQYF.